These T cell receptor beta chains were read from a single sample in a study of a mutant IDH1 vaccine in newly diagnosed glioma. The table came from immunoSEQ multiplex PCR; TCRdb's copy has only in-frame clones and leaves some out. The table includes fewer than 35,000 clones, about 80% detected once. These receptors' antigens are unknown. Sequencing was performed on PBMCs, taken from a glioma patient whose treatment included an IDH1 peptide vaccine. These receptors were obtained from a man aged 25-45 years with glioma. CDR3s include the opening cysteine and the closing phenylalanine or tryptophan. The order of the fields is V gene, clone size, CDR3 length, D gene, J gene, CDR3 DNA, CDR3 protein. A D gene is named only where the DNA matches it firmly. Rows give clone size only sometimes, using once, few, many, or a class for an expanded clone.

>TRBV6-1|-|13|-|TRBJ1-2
TGTGCCAGCAGGAACCGGGATCGGGATGGCTACACCTTC
CASRNRDRDGYTF
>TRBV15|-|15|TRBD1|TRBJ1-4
TGTGCCACCAGGGACAGGAGCACCGATCATGAAAAACTGTTTTTT
CATRDRSTDHEKLFF
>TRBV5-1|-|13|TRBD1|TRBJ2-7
TGCGCCAGCAGCTTGGGGACAGGGGGCGAGCAGTACTTC
CASSLGTGGEQYF
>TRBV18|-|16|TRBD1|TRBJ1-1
TGTGCCAGCTCACCCTCCCCCCCAGGGGGTGGTACTGAAGCTTTCTTT
CASSPSPPGGGTEAFF
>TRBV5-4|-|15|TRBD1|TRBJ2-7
TGTGCCAGCAGCTCCAGGACAGGGTCCCTCTACGAGCAGTACTTC
CASSSRTGSLYEQYF
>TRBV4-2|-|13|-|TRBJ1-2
TGTGCCAGCAGCCAAGGGGGGGCGATTGGCTACACCTTC
CASSQGGAIGYTF
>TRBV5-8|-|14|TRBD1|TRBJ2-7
TGTGCCAGCAGCTTACAGGGGCTTACCTACGAGCAGTACTTC
CASSLQGLTYEQYF
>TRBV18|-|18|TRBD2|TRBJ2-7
TGTGCCAGCTCACCTCTTCACACGGGACTAGCGGATTCCTACGAGCAGTACTTC
CASSPLHTGLADSYEQYF
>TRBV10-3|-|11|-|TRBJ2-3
TGTGCCATCAGACGGGGGGATACGCAGTATTTT
CAIRRGDTQYF
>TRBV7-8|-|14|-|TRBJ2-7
TGTGCCAGCAGCTCCCCCGAGGGCGCCTACGAGCAGTACTTC
CASSSPEGAYEQYF
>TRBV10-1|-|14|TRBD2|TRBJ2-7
TGCGCCAGCAGTGCGGACGGGAGGGCCTACGAGCAGTACTTC
CASSADGRAYEQYF
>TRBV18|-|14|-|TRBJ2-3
TGTGCCAGCTCCCCGACCGGAGGCACAGATACGCAGTATTTT
CASSPTGGTDTQYF
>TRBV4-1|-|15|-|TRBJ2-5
TGCGCCAGCAGCCCCGGGGGCTCGGGCCAAGAGACCCAGTACTTC
CASSPGGSGQETQYF
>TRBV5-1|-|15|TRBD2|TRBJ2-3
TGCGCCAGCACCCCTAGCGGGGGTAGCACAGATACGCAGTATTTT
CASTPSGGSTDTQYF
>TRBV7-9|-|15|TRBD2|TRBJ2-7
TGTGCCAGCAGCAGTGGGGCTAGCGGGGGATACGAGCAGTACTTC
CASSSGASGGYEQYF
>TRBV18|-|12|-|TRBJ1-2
-
CASSPFGEGYTF
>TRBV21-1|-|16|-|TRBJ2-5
TGTGCCAGCAGCCCCGGATCGGGACGGAGGGAAGAGACCCAGTACTTC
CASSPGSGRREETQYF
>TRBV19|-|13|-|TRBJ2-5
TGTGCCAGTAGTATCGAAGGGCGGGAGACCCAGTACTTC
CASSIEGRETQYF
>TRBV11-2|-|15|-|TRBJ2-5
TGTGCCAGCAGCCCACCGGGTCTAGAGGGAGAGACCCAGTACTTC
CASSPPGLEGETQYF
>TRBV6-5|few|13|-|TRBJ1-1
TGTGCCAGCAGTTACGCGGGGGGAACTGAAGCTTTCTTT
CASSYAGGTEAFF
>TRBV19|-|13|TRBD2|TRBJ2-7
TGTGCCAGTACGGCTAGCGGGTCTTACGAGCAGTACTTC
CASTASGSYEQYF
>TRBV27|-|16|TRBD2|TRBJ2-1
TGTGCCAGCAGTCTTACTAGCGGGAGGGCCTACAATGAGCAGTTCTTC
CASSLTSGRAYNEQFF
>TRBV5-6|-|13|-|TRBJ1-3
TGTGCCAGCAACGATAGACAGGGAAACACCATATATTTT
CASNDRQGNTIYF
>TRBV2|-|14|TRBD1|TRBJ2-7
TGTGCCAGCAGTGGACAGGGGGTACTATACGAGCAGTACTTC
CASSGQGVLYEQYF
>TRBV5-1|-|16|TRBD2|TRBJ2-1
TGCGCCAGCAGCTTGGCCGCTAGCGGGAACGTGGGTGAGCAGTTCTTC
CASSLAASGNVGEQFF
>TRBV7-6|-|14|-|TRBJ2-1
TGTGCCAGCAGCCCCCGAGAGGGAGAAGGGGAGCAGTTCTTC
CASSPREGEGEQFF
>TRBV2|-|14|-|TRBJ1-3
TGTGCCAGCAGTGAAGAGGGCAGCGGAAACACCATATATTTT
CASSEEGSGNTIYF
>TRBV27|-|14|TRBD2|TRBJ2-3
TGTGCCAGCAGTTGGCGGGAGCTGCCAGATACGCAGTATTTT
CASSWRELPDTQYF
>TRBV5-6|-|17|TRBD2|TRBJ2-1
TGTGCCAGCAGCTTGGCCGCGGCTAGCGGGTCCTACAATGAGCAGTTCTTC
CASSLAAASGSYNEQFF
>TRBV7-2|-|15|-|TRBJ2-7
TGTGCCAGCAGCCCCCGGACAGAGAGCTCCTACGAGCAGTACTTC
CASSPRTESSYEQYF
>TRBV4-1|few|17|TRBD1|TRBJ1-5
TGCGCCAGCAGCCAATTACAGGGGGATTTTGGCAATCAGCCCCAGCATTTT
CASSQLQGDFGNQPQHF
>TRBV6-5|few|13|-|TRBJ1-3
TGTGCCAGCAGTGGCCCGGGGACGAACACCATATATTTT
CASSGPGTNTIYF
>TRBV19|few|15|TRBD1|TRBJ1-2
TGTGCCAGTAGTCCCAAGGGACAGGGAGGCTATGGCTACACCTTC
CASSPKGQGGYGYTF
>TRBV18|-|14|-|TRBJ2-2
TGTGCCAGCTCACCACCGGGGGGCATCGGGGAGCTGTTTTTT
CASSPPGGIGELFF
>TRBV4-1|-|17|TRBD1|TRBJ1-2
TGCGCCAGCAGCCAAGATGGGACAGGGCCCCGAATCTATGGCTACACCTTC
CASSQDGTGPRIYGYTF
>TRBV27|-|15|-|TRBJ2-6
TGTGCCAGTCAACCCAGGGAATCTGGGGCCAACGTCCTGACTTTC
CASQPRESGANVLTF
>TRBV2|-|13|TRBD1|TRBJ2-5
TGTGCCAGCATCCAGGACAGGGGCGAGACCCAGTACTTC
CASIQDRGETQYF
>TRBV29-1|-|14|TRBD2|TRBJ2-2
TGCAGCGCAGCGGGACGGGCCCCCGCCGGGGAGCTGTTTTTT
CSAAGRAPAGELFF
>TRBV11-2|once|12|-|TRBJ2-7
TGTGCCAGCAGCCCACGGCGACACGAGCAGTACTTC
CASSPRRHEQYF
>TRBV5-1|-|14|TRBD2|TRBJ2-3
TGCGCCAGCAGCGGAATAGCGGGAGAAGATACGCAGTATTTT
CASSGIAGEDTQYF
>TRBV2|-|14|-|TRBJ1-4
TGTGCCAGCAGGGATCAGGGGAACGGGGAAAAACTGTTTTTT
CASRDQGNGEKLFF
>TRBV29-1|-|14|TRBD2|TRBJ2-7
TGCAGCGTTGCGGTAAAACTAGCGGGTCATGAGCAGTACTTC
CSVAVKLAGHEQYF
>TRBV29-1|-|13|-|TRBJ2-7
TGCAGCGTTGCGCATGTTGGTTCCTACGAGCAGTACTTC
CSVAHVGSYEQYF
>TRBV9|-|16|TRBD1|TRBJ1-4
TGTGCCAGCAGCTCCGGGACAGGGGGAGGGTTTGAAAAACTGTTTTTT
CASSSGTGGGFEKLFF
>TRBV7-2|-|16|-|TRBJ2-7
TGTGCCAGCAGCTTAGCGCTTGGTATCCCAGCCTACGAGCAGTACTTC
CASSLALGIPAYEQYF